This paragraph reports one TCR beta chain. Its antigen has not been determined. Per-base qualities were not stored, and no clone one base away is much larger. V sheds 2 bases and J sheds 2 bases, leaving 11 bases between their ends. CDR1 and CDR2, looked up from the germline V gene, are KGHSH and LQKENI. The CDR3, from cysteine to phenylalanine, totals 15 residues. The DNA shown is the 45-base CDR3, in frame from base 1. This sample was taken from a study of T cell responses to AZD1222 COVID-19 vaccine (dated by TCRdb to about 2021). A note on the overall study: AZD1222 recipients with second doses at about 4 weeks or about 12 weeks were pooled, because spike-specific TCR depth and breadth did not differ between schedules. Trial participants were enrolled by age into subgroups of 18-55, 56-69 and 70-plus years, and about 150, 27 and 61 TCR-sequenced participants, respectively, were included in these subgroups. TCR sequencing was performed for fewer than 250 trial participants, of whom approximately 200 were given two doses of AZD1222 and around 25 were given two doses of MenACWY control vaccine. Beyond this particular receptor, the publication reports: The vaccine-associated CD4 TCRs covered the entire spike protein, and the dominant responses fell in regions 160-218 and 743-854. In the small 56-69-year group, the increase in depth fell short of significance, most likely because of low power. Participants were mostly white British and included more females than males, and it was suggested by the authors that clonal diversity may have been underestimated. A significant rise in spike-specific TCR breadth and depth was observed after two AZD1222 doses relative to day 0 and relative to MenACWY recipients. Nearly half of unique spike-specific TCRs reportedly recognized epitopes outside regions mutated in the B.1.351 and B.1.1.7 variants. Conclusions about previously exposed vaccinees are limited, since just a handful of AZD1222 recipients were seropositive for SARS-CoV-2 at baseline. Because no day 14 peak-response samples were available, repertoires were characterized only after the peak T cell response.

According to the study, the label for this sample's time point signals: baseline before first vaccination. The vaccinee samples were drawn from two UK trials, COV001 and COV002, one of which was a single-blind randomized controlled phase 2/3 trial testing AZD1222 (ChAdOx1 nCoV-19) in healthy adults. For TCRbeta chain sequencing, PBMC samples from trial participants were taken at day 0 and at day 28 after the second dose. The CDR3 regions of human TCRbeta chains were analyzed by immunosequencing. The original methods were these. TCRs in the repertoires were compared against a reference library of SARS-CoV-2-specific TCRs that had been generated with the MIRA antigen-specificity platform. Breadth meant the fraction of unique TCRs that were SARS-CoV-2-associated, whereas depth meant the fraction of total T cells that were SARS-CoV-2-associated. Using the MIRA data, each spike-specific TCR was mapped to the spike region that the TCR reacts to and placed in a CD4 or CD8 class. Log10-transformed breadth and depth values were compared by one-way ANOVA with Sidak's multiple comparisons tests. TCRdb's version of the immuneACCESS table is confined to in-frame rearrangements and falls short of the full clone set. An unresolved V gene accounts for under half of the shortfall where checked; the remainder is of unknown origin. V and J calls plus clone size are reproduced from that table; the DNA served to infer D and trimming. The sample table lists about 140,000 clones, roughly 92% of them with a count of one. The top ten hold 4% to 5.5% of the sample.

The chain is made from TRBV18 and TRBJ2-3, with TRBD2 perhaps the D gene, on 7 matching bases. The sequences come from peripheral blood, collected on day 0 of AZD1222 vaccination. The sequence was obtained from an adult in good health. For the CDR3, the sequence is CASSPSAGATDTQYF. The DNA is TGTGCCAGCTCACCAAGCGCGGGGGCCACAGATACGCAGTATTTT.